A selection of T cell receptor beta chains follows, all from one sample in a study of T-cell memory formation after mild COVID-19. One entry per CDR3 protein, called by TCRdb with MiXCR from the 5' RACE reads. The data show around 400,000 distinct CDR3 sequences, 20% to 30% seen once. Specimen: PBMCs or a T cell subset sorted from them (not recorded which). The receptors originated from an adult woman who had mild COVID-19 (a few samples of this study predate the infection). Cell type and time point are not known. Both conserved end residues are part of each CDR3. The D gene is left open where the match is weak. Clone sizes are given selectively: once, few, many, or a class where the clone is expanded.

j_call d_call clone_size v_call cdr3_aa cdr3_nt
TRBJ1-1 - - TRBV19 CASNGGLRSNLF TGTGCCAGTAACGGGGGGCTGAGGTCAAACCTCTTT
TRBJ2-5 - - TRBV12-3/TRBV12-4 CASSLIDWQETQYF TGTGCCAGCAGCCTGATAGATTGGCAAGAGACCCAGTACTTC
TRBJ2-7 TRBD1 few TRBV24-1 CATASTGTGTSYEQYF TGTGCCACCGCTAGTACCGGGACAGGGACATCCTACGAGCAGTACTTC
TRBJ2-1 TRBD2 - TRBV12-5 CASGLGLAGDYNEQFF TGTGCTAGTGGTTTGGGACTAGCGGGGGACTACAATGAGCAGTTCTTC
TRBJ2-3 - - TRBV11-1 CASSPGRTRTDTQYF TGTGCCAGCAGCCCCGGACGTACTCGCACAGATACGCAGTATTTT
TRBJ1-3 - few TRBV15 CATSRRQGSGNTIYF TGTGCCACCAGCAGACGTCAGGGCTCTGGAAACACCATATATTTT
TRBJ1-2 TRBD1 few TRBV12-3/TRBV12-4 CASSLAGDSNYGYTF TGTGCCAGCAGTTTAGCGGGGGACAGCAACTATGGCTACACCTTC
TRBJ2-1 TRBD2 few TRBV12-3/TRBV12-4 CASSLGASGVGEQFF TGTGCCAGCAGTTTAGGGGCTAGCGGGGTGGGTGAGCAGTTCTTC
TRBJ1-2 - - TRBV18 CASSPPARANYGYTF TGTGCCAGCTCACCACCGGCCAGAGCTAACTATGGCTACACCTTC
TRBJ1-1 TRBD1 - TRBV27 CASSVGTGSNTEAFF TGTGCCAGCAGTGTGGGGACAGGGAGTAACACTGAAGCTTTCTTT
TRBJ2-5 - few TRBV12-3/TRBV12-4 CASTLGPGNQETQYF TGTGCCAGCACTTTGGGACCAGGGAACCAAGAGACCCAGTACTTC
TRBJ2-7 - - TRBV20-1 CSARDRWSSYEQYF TGCAGTGCTAGGGACAGATGGAGTTCCTACGAGCAGTACTTC
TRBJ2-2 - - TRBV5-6 CASSLPESGELFF TGTGCCAGCAGCTTGCCGGAGTCCGGGGAGCTGTTTTTT
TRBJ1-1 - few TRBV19 CASSTTGKNTEAFF TGTGCCAGTAGTACCACCGGGAAGAACACTGAAGCTTTCTTT
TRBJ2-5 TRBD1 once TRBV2 CASRPDRQGTQYF TGTGCCAGCAGACCGGACAGGCAGGGGACCCAGTACTTC
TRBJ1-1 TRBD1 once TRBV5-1 CASSLLDRVGTEAFF TGCGCCAGCAGCCTATTGGACAGGGTAGGAACTGAAGCTTTCTTT
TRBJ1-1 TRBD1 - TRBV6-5 CASSPTGGSEAFF TGTGCCAGCAGTCCCACAGGGGGGTCAGAAGCTTTCTTT
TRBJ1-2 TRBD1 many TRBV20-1 CSASQGARGYTF TGCAGTGCTTCACAGGGGGCGCGGGGCTACACCTTC
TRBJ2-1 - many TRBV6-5 CASSTSSYNEQFF TGTGCCAGCAGCACATCCTCCTACAATGAGCAGTTCTTC
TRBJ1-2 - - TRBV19 CASTFDLGALAPAPNYGYTF TGTGCCAGCACTTTCGATTTAGGGGCCTTGGCCCCGGCGCCTAACTATGGATACACCTTC
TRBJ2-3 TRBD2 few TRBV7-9 CASSILAGEADTQYF TGTGCCAGCAGCATCTTAGCGGGAGAGGCAGATACGCAGTATTTT
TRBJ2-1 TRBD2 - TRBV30 CAWSVPVFIAGGWNEQFF TGTGCCTGGAGTGTACCTGTTTTTATAGCGGGGGGTTGGAATGAGCAGTTCTTC
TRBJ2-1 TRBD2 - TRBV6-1 CASSFEGSGRGNEQFF TGTGCCAGTTCCTTCGAGGGGAGCGGGAGGGGCAATGAGCAGTTCTTC
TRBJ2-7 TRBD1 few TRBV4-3 CASSQDWGTGGYEQYF TGCGCCAGCAGCCAAGATTGGGGGACAGGGGGCTACGAGCAGTACTTC
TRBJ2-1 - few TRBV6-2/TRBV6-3 CASSVTGDYNEQFF TGTGCCAGCAGTGTCACGGGGGACTACAATGAGCAGTTCTTC
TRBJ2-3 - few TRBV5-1 CASSHSWTDTDTQYF TGCGCCAGCAGCCACTCCTGGACTGACACAGATACGCAGTATTTT
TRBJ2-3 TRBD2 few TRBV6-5 CASRRAGNTDTQYF TGTGCCAGCAGGCGAGCGGGGAACACAGATACGCAGTATTTT
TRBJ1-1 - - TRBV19 CASSIVELGRNTEAFF TGTGCCAGTAGTATTGTTGAATTGGGGCGGAACACTGAAGCTTTCTTT
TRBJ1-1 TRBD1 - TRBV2 CASSGDRGLLNTEAFF TGTGCCAGCAGTGGGGACAGGGGGCTGTTGAACACTGAAGCTTTCTTT
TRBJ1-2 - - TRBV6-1 CASKRGTNGYTF TGTGCCAGCAAGAGAGGGACCAATGGCTACACCTTC
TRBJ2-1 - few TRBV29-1 CSVEIRGGEQFF TGCAGCGTTGAAATCCGGGGCGGTGAGCAGTTCTTC
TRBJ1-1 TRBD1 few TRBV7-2 CASSFVGQGNTEAFF TGTGCCAGCAGCTTCGTCGGACAGGGGAACACTGAAGCTTTCTTT
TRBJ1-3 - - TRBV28 CASRADLSGNTIYF TGTGCCAGCAGGGCAGACCTCTCTGGAAACACCATATATTTT
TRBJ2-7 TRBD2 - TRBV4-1 CASSQDPGTSGRPSYEQYF TGCGCCAGCAGCCAAGATCCCGGGACTAGCGGGAGACCCTCCTACGAGCAGTACTTC
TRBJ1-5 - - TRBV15 CATSRDTSQPQHF TGTGCCACCAGCAGAGATACAAGTCAGCCCCAGCATTTT
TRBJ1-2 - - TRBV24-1 CATSDRNGGNYGYTF TGTGCCACCAGTGATAGAAACGGGGGAAACTATGGCTACACCTTC
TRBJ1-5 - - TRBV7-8 CASTLGARQPQHF TGTGCCAGCACCTTGGGGGCTCGTCAGCCCCAGCATTTT
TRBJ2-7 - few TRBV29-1 CSVAPQGAGLYEQYF TGCAGCGTTGCCCCTCAGGGTGCCGGACTCTACGAGCAGTACTTC
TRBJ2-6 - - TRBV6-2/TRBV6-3 CASSGGDSGANVLTF TGTGCCAGCAGTGGGGGGGACAGCGGGGCCAACGTCCTGACTTTC